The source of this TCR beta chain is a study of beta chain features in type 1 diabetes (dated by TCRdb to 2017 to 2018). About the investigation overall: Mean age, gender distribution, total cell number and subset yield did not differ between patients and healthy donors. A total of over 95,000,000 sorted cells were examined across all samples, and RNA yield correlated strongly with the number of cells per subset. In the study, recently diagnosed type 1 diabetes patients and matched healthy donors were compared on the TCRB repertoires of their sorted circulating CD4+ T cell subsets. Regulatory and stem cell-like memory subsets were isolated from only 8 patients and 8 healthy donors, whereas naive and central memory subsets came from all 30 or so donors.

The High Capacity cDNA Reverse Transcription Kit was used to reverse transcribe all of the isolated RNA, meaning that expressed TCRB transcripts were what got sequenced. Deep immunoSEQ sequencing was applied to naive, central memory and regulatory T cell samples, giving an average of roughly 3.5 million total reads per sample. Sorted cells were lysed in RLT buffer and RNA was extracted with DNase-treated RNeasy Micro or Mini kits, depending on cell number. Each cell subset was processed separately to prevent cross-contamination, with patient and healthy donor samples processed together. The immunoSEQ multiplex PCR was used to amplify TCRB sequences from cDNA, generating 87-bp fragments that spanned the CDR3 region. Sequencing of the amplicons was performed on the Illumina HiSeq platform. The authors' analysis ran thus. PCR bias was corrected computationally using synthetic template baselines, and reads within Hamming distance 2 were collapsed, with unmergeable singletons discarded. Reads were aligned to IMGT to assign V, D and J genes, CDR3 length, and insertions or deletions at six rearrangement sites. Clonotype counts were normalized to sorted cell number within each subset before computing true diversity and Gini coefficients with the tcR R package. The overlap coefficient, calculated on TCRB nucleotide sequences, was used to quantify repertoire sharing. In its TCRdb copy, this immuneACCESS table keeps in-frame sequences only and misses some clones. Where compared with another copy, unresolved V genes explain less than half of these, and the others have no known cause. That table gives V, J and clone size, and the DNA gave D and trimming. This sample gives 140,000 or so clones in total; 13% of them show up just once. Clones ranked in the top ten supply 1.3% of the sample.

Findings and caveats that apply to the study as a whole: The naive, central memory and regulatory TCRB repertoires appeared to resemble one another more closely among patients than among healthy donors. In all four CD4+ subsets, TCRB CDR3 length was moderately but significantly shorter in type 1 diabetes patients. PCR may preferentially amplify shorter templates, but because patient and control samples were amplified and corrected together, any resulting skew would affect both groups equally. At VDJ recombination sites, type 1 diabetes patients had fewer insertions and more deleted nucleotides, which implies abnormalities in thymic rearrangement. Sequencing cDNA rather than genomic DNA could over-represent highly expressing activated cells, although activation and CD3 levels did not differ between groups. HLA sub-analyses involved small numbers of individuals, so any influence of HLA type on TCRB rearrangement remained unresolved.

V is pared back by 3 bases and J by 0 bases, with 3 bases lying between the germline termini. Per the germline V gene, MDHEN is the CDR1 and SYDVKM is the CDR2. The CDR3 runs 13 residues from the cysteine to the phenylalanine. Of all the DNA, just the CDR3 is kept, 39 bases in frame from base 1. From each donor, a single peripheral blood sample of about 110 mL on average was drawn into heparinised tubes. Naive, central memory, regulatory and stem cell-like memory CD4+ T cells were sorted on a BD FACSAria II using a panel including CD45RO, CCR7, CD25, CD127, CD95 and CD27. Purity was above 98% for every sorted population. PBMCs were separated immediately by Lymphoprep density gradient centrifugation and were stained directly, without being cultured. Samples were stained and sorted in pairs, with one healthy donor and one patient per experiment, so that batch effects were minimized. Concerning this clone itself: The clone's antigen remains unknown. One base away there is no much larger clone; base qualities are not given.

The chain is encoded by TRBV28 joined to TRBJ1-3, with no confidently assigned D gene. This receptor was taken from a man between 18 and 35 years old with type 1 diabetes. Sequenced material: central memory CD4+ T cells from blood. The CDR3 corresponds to CASSLDSGNTIYF. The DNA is TGTGCCAGCAGTTTGGACTCTGGAAACACCATATATTTT. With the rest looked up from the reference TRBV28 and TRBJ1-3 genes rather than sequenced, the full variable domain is DVKVTQSSRYLVKRTGEKVFLECVQDMDHENMFWYRQDPGLGLRLIYFSYDVKMKEKGDIPEGYSVSREKKERFSLILESASTNQTSMYLCASSLDSGNTIYFGEGSWLTVV.